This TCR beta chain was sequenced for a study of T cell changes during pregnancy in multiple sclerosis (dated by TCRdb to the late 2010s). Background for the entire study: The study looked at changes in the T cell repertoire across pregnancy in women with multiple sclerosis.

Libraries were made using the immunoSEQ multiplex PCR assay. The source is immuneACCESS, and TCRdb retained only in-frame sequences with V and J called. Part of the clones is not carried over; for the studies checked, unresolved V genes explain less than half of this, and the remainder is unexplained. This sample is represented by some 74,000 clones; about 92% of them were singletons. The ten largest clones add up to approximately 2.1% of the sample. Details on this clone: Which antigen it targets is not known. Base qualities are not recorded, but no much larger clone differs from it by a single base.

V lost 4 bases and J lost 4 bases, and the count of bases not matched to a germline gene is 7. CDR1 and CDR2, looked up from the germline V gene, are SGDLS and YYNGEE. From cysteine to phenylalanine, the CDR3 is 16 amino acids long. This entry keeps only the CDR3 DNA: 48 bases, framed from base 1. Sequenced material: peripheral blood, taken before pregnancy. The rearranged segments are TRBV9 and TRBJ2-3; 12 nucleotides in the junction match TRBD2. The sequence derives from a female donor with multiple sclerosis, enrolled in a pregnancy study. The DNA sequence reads TGTGCCAGCAGCTCTAGCAGGACTAGCGGGGCAGATACGCAGTATTTT. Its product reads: CASSSSRTSGADTQYF.